Here is one TCR beta chain with its context. The investigators amplified TCR beta CDR3 regions from RNA transcripts. First-round RT-PCR of the TCR CDR3 relied on the HTBI primer set. In TCRdb, the multiplex PCR reads were re-called with MiXCR into one record per CDR3 protein. The sample shows 200,000 to 250,000 distinct CDR3 sequences, roughly a sixth of them seen only once. This specimen belongs to a study of T cells in Graves' hyperthyroidism and ophthalmopathy. The V gene end was trimmed by 5 bases and the J gene end by 4 bases; junction bases not matched to a gene: 8. Per the germline V gene, CDR1 is SGHRS and CDR2 is YFSETQ. The CDR3 is made up of 16 amino acids.

This chain links TRBV5-1 with TRBJ2-7; 14 bases agree with TRBD2. What was sequenced was blood. This receptor was identified in a man aged 50-60 years with Graves' hyperthyroidism. The CDR3 is CASSPGTSGSFYEQYF. As DNA, the CDR3 is TGCGCCAGCAGTCCCGGGACTAGCGGGAGTTTTTACGAGCAGTACTTC. The full variable domain, rest sourced from reference TRBV5-1 and TRBJ2-7, is KAGVTQTPRYLIKTRGQQVTLSCSPISGHRSVSWYQQTPGQGLQFLFEYFSETQRNKGNFPGRFSGRQFSNSRSEMNVSTLELGDSALYLCASSPGTSGSFYEQYFGPGTRLTVT.